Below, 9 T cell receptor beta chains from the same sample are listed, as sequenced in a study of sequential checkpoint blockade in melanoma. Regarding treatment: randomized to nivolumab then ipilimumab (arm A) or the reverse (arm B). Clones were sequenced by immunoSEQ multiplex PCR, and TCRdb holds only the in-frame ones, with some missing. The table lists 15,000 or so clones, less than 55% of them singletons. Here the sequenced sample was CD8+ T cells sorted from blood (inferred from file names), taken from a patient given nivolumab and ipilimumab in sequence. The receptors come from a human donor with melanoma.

The CDR3 coding sequence is TGTGCCAGCAGTTTCGGCAATGAGCAGTTCTTC. It encodes CASSFGNEQFF. The V call is TRBV6-1, the J call TRBJ2-1; D call uncertain. Trimming shortened V by 5 bases and J by 6 bases, and 5 bases separated the two germline ends. Germline CDR1 MNHNS, CDR2 SASEGT. The CDR3 covers 11 residues.

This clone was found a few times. CDR3 sequence: CASRSGWTDTQYF. CDR3 bases: TGTGCCAGTAGGTCGGGGTGGACAGATACGCAGTATTTT. The chain recombines TRBV7-9 with TRBJ2-3, with D possibly TRBD2 on 5 matching bases. Trimming removed 9 bases at V and 3 bases at J, with 13 bases between. Germline assignment: CDR1 SEHNR and CDR2 FQNEAQ (reference sequence). The CDR3 is 13 residues long.

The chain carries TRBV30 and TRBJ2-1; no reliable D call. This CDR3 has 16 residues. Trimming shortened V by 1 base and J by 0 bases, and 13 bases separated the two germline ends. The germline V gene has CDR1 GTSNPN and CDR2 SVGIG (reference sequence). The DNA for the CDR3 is TGTGCCTGGAGTGCCCTCGCCCCGAGCTCCTACAATGAGCAGTTCTTC. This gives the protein CAWSALAPSSYNEQFF.

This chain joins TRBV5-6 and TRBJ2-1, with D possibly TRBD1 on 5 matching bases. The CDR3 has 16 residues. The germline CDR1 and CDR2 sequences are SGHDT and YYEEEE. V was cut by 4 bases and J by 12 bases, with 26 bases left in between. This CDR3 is CASSTWTTVLPMRQFF. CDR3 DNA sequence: TGTGCCAGCAGCACCTGGACAACAGTCCTGCCTATGCGGCAGTTCTTC. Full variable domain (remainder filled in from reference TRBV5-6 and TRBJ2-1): DAGVTQSPTHLIKTRGQQVTLRCSPKSGHDTVSWYQQALGQGPQFIFQYYEEEERQRGNFPDRFSGHQFPNYSSELNVNALLLGDSALYLCASSTWTTVLPMRQFFGPGTRLTVL.

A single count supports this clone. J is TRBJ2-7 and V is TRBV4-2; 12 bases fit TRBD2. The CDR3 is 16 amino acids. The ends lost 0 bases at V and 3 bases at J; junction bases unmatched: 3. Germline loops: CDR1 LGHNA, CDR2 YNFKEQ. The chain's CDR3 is CASSQDLAGGLYEQYF. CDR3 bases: TGTGCCAGCAGCCAAGACCTAGCGGGAGGGCTCTACGAGCAGTACTTC.

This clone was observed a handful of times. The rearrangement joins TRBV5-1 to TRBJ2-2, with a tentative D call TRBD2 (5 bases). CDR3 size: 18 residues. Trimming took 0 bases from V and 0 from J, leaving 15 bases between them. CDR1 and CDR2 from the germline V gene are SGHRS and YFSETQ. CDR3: CASSLGGNYGANTGELFF. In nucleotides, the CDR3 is TGCGCCAGCAGCTTGGGAGGGAACTACGGCGCGAACACCGGGGAGCTGTTTTTT.

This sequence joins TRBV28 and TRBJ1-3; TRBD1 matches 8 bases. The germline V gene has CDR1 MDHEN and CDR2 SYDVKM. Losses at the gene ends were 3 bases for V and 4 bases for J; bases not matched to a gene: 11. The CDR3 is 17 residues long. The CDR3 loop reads CASSFLQGTGVGNTIYF. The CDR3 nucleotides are TGTGCCAGCAGTTTTCTACAGGGGACAGGTGTCGGAAACACCATATATTTT.

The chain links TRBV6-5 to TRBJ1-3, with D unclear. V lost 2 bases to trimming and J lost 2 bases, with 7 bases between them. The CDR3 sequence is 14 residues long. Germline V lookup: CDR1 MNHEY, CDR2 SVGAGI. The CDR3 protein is CASSYDNAGNTIYF. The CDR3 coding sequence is TGTGCCAGCAGTTACGACAATGCTGGAAACACCATATATTTT.

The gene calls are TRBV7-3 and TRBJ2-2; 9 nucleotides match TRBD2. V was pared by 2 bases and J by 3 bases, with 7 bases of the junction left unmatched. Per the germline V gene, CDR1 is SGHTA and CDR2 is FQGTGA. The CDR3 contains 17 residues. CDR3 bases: TGTGCCAGCAGCTTAGTCTTAGCGGGGGAGGACACCGGGGAGCTGTTTTTT. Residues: CASSLVLAGEDTGELFF.